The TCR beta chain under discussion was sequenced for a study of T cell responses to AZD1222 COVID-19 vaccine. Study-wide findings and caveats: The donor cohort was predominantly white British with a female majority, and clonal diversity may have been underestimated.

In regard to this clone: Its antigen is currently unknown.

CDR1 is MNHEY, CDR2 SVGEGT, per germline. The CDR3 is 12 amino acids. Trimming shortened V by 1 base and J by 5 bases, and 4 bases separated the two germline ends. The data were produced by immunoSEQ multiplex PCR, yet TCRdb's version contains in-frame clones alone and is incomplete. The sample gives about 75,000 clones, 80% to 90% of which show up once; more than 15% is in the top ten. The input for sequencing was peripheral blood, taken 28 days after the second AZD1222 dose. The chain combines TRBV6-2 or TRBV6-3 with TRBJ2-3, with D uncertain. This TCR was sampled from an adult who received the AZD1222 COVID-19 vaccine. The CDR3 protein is CASSYWGDTQYF. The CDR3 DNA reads TGTGCCAGCAGTTACTGGGGAGATACGCAGTATTTT.